The next 27 T cell receptor beta chains were all read from a single sample in a study of post-analysis software for immune sequencing data. Findings and limits, study-wide: TRBV5-6, TRBV5-1 and TRBV20-1 belonged to a set of about 5 TRBV segments that were more frequent in patients than controls.

Their cognate antigens are unknown. Sequencing libraries made from TCR beta cDNA carried unique molecular identifiers. One entry per CDR3 protein, called by TCRdb with MiXCR from the PCR reads. The sample has about 430,000 distinct CDR3 sequences; about 39% are singletons. The sample consisted of blood. All receptors derive from a girl under 10 years old with multiple sclerosis.

The gene calls are TRBV20-1 and TRBJ1-5; D possibly corresponds to TRBD1 (5 bases). This CDR3 has 13 residues. Germline V gene sequence: CDR1 DFQATT, CDR2 SNEGSKA (reference sequence). V lost 2 bases to trimming and J lost 1 base, with 6 bases between them. The CDR3 protein is CSARWDSNQPQHF. CDR3 nucleotides: TGCAGTGCTAGATGGGACAGCAATCAGCCCCAGCATTTT.

This clonotype has more than one count but fewer than ten. The rearrangement joins TRBV3-1 to TRBJ2-7, with TRBD1 matching 7 bases. The CDR3 loop spans 15 amino acids. The ends lost 4 bases at V and 2 bases at J; junction bases unmatched: 8. The germline V gene has CDR1 LGHDT and CDR2 YNNKEL (reference sequence). CDR3 coding DNA: TGTGCCAGCAGCCCCGCCCGACAGGGAACCTACGAGCAGTACTTC. It yields the protein CASSPARQGTYEQYF.

The genes are TRBV10-3 and TRBJ1-5; possibly TRBD1 for D (5 bases). This CDR3 spans 14 amino acids. Germline CDR1 reads ENHRY; CDR2 reads SYGVKD. The ends were cut back, 3 bases at V and 5 bases at J, with 11 bases in the middle. CDR3 region: CAISEMDKDQPQHF. The CDR3 DNA is TGTGCCATCAGTGAAATGGACAAAGATCAGCCCCAGCATTTT.

The table lists this clonotype with a few counts. The genes are TRBV4-3 and TRBJ1-2; 7 bases map to TRBD1. V trimming: 0 bases; J trimming: 7 bases; junction bases outside the gene matches: 8. CDR1 is LGHNA, CDR2 YSLEER, per germline. This CDR3 has 15 residues. CDR3 coding DNA: TGCGCCAGCAGCCAAGAGTATGAGGGGGCTCGTGGCTACACCTTC. Translation gives CASSQEYEGARGYTF.

The chain couples TRBV20-1 to TRBJ2-1; 10 nucleotides agree with TRBD2. The V and J ends lost 0 bases and 12 bases, in that order; junction bases with no gene match: 11. This CDR3 comprises 15 residues. Germline loops: CDR1 DFQATT, CDR2 SNEGSKA (reference sequence). In DNA form, the CDR3 reads TGCAGTGCTAGAGAGATCCTGCTCTGGACTAGCGGGCAGTTCTTC. Its protein product is CSAREILLWTSGQFF.

This rearrangement joins TRBV6-5 to TRBJ2-7; tentatively, D is TRBD2 (5 bases). Germline V gene lookup returns CDR1 MNHEY and CDR2 SVGAGI. This CDR3 spans 13 amino acids. Trimming removed 7 bases at V and 1 base at J, with 11 bases between. CDR3 coding DNA: TGTGCCAGCACCCGGGGTCGTTCCTACGAGCAGTACTTC. This encodes CASTRGRSYEQYF.

A few counts support this clonotype. The chain couples TRBV20-1 to TRBJ2-1; 7 nucleotides match TRBD2. The V segment lost 8 bases and the J segment 8 bases; nucleotides outside the gene matches: 21. Per germline, CDR1 DFQATT and CDR2 SNEGSKA (reference sequence). The CDR3 loop spans 16 amino acids. In DNA form, the CDR3 reads TGCAGTTCTAAGGCCCATACGGGGGAGGGATACGATGAGCAGTTCTTC. This codes for CSSKAHTGEGYDEQFF.

The gene calls are TRBV12-3 or TRBV12-4 and TRBJ2-1; 8 positions match TRBD2. Judging by the DNA end, TRBJ2-7 fits better; the J call may be wrong. This CDR3 region has 19 residues. The CDR3 DNA follows: TGTGCCAGCAGTACATCGACTAGCGCCCTATCAGACCCACACAATGAGCAGTACTTC. Translation: CASSTSTSALSDPHNEQYF.

The rearrangement uses TRBV7-2 and TRBJ1-2; 7 positions agree with TRBD1. J gave up 8 bases and V 5 bases, and 11 bases lay outside the gene matches. Germline V gene data show CDR1 as SGHTA and CDR2 as FQGNSA. The CDR3 is made up of 14 amino acids. In DNA, the CDR3 is TGTGCCAGCAGCCCTGGGACAGTTAATATGGGCTACACCTTC. Translated: CASSPGTVNMGYTF. Supplemented by reference TRBV7-2 and TRBJ1-2, the full variable domain reads GAGVSQSPSNKVTEKGKDVELRCDPISGHTALYWYRQSLGQGLEFLIYFQGNSAPDKSGLPSDRFSAERTGGSVSTLTIQRTQQEDSAVYLCASSPGTVNMGYTFGSGTRLTVV.

This clonotype has just a few counts. A read error may produce the germline difference seen at one junction end. This chain uses TRBV6-1 with TRBJ2-3, with D maybe TRBD1 (6 bases). The CDR3 has 15 residues. CDR1 is MNHNS, CDR2 SASEGT, per germline. CDR3 DNA: TGTGCCAGCAGAGAAGTCGAAACAGGGCCAGATACGCAGTATTTT. Protein: CASREVETGPDTQYF.

This clonotype was picked up a small number of times. The gene calls are TRBV7-9 and TRBJ1-2, with no clear D. There are 17 residues in the CDR3. V gave up 1 base and J gave up 4 bases, with 19 bases separating them. The germline CDR1 and CDR2 sequences are SEHNR and FQNEAQ (reference sequence). In nucleotides, the CDR3 is TGTGCCAGCAGCTTAGTAATATCACGGTCCTCCCGCTATGGCTACACCTTC. As protein: CASSLVISRSSRYGYTF.

This clonotype was counted a few times. This rearrangement joins TRBV29-1 to TRBJ2-1, with 9 bases aligning to TRBD1. The CDR3 loop spans 13 amino acids. V lost 7 bases, J lost 7 bases, and 8 bases stayed unmatched. CDR1 SQVTM and CDR2 ANQGSEA come from the germline V gene. Here the CDR3 DNA reads TGCAGCGGCCTTGGACAGGGGCGTAATGAGCAGTTCTTC. It translates to CSGLGQGRNEQFF.

This clonotype was detected a few times. The chain is built from TRBV7-8 and TRBJ2-7, with a weak D call TRBD2 (5 bases). Germline-derived CDR1 and CDR2 are SGHVS and FQNEAQ. The CDR3 contains 12 residues. V was trimmed by 7 bases and J by 4 bases, leaving 11 bases between them. The CDR3 reads CASTRTVYEQYF. The CDR3 nucleotides read TGTGCCAGCACCCGGACTGTTTACGAGCAGTACTTC.

This clonotype has just one count. V is TRBV5-1 and J is TRBJ2-1; D gene unclear. Trimming took off 0 bases at V and 8 bases at J, with 12 bases between the two ends. The CDR3 sequence is 14 residues long. CDR1 SGHRS and CDR2 YFSETQ come from the germline V gene. The CDR3 nucleotides are TGCGCCAGCAGCTTGGCCCCAGGTACAGATGAGCAGTTCTTC. The encoded protein is CASSLAPGTDEQFF.

As regards this clonotype: Its ends do not fully match the called genes, so a read error is possible. The chain has TRBV7-3 and TRBJ2-1; TRBD2 matches 9 bases. Germline values: CDR1 SGHTA, CDR2 FQGTGA. The CDR3 spans 15 residues. CDR3 amino acids: CASSLAGGPYNGQFF. The CDR3 DNA reads TGTGCCAGCAGCTTGGCGGGAGGGCCCTACAATGGGCAGTTCTTC.

The CDR3 loop reads CASSESLGRETQYF. CDR3 sequence (DNA): TGCGCCAGCAGTGAGTCGCTAGGGAGGGAGACCCAGTACTTC. This rearrangement joins TRBV10-1 to TRBJ2-5; D might be TRBD2 (6 bases). Trimming cost V 0 bases and J 5 bases, with 10 bases left between them. Germline-derived CDR1 and CDR2 are WNHNN and SYGVQD (reference sequence). The length of the CDR3 is 14 residues.

This clonotype showed up just a few times. The CDR3 here is CATSVSGQEGGRSDNEQFF. CDR3 bases: TGTGCCACCAGTGTATCCGGACAGGAAGGGGGGCGCTCGGACAATGAGCAGTTCTTC. This sequence joins TRBV24-1 and TRBJ2-1; perhaps TRBD1 as D (7 bases). This CDR3 is 19 amino acids long. Germline V gene data show CDR1 as KGHDR and CDR2 as SFDVKD. V lost 5 bases, J lost 5 bases, and 27 bases lay in between.

V usage is TRBV27 and J usage is TRBJ2-7, with D perhaps TRBD1 (5 bases). The V gene lost 5 bases and the J gene lost 3 bases, with 14 bases spanning the gap. Germline CDR1 reads MNHEY; CDR2 reads SMNVEV (reference sequence). The CDR3 runs to 14 residues. The CDR3 sequence: CASSNDRAYYEQYF. The CDR3 coding sequence is TGTGCCAGCAGTAATGACAGAGCATACTACGAGCAGTACTTC.

The V call is TRBV5-1, the J call TRBJ2-7, with 13 bases aligning to TRBD2. Germline V gene lookup returns CDR1 SGHRS and CDR2 YFSETQ. V lost 0 bases to trimming and J lost 5 bases; unmatched junction nucleotides: 8. The CDR3 contains 17 residues. CDR3 protein: CASSLDPGLAGVNEQYF. The CDR3 coding sequence is TGCGCCAGCAGCTTGGATCCCGGACTAGCGGGAGTGAACGAGCAGTACTTC.

This chain joins TRBV5-1 and TRBJ1-1, with no clear D. Germline V lookup: CDR1 SGHRS, CDR2 YFSETQ. The ends were cut back, 4 bases at V and 0 bases at J, with 16 bases in the middle. The CDR3 covers 16 residues. The CDR3 region has the DNA TGCGCCAGCAGCCCGTCCGCGGGAACAATGAACACTGAAGCTTTCTTT. Translated, it gives CASSPSAGTMNTEAFF.

The rearrangement links TRBV20-1 to TRBJ1-1; a weak D match, TRBD1 (5 bases). CDR3 length equals 13 residues. Germline CDR1 DFQATT, CDR2 SNEGSKA (reference sequence). V was cut by 2 bases and J by 8 bases, with 15 bases left in between. The chain's CDR3 is CSARHLGPPEAFF. The DNA of the CDR3 is TGCAGTGCTAGACATTTGGGGCCCCCCGAAGCTTTCTTT.

This chain links TRBV19 with TRBJ2-2; 8 positions match TRBD1. The CDR3 covers 15 residues. Trimming took 4 bases from V and 4 from J; bases not matched to a gene: 5. Germline CDR1 and CDR2: LNHDA and SQIVND (reference sequence). This CDR3 reads CASSRQGSGTGELFF. DNA for the CDR3: TGTGCCAGTAGTAGACAGGGGTCGGGCACCGGGGAGCTGTTTTTT. Complete variable domain (other parts from reference TRBV19 and TRBJ2-2): DGGITQSPKYLFRKEGQNVTLSCEQNLNHDAMYWYRQDPGQGLRLIYYSQIVNDFQKGDIAEGYSVSREKKESFPLTVTSAQKNPTAFYLCASSRQGSGTGELFFGEGSRLTVL.

The chain uses TRBV7-6 and TRBJ2-3; D gene uncertain. Trimming pared 0 bases from V and 7 bases from J, leaving 5 bases between. CDR3 length equals 12 residues. Germline V gene sequence: CDR1 SGHVS, CDR2 FNYEAQ. The CDR3 DNA is TGTGCCAGCAGCTTAGCGGAGCATACGCAGTATTTT. Amino acid sequence: CASSLAEHTQYF.

This clonotype occurred a few times. The chain employs TRBV20-1 and TRBJ2-7; possibly TRBD2 for D (6 bases). The CDR3 has 12 amino acids. Germline V CDR1 and CDR2: DFQATT, SNEGSKA (reference sequence). The ends were cut back, 5 bases at V and 5 bases at J, with 13 bases in the middle. The CDR3 DNA reads as TGCAGTGCTGGCAGGGAGCGGGACGAGCAGTACTTC. This gives the protein CSAGRERDEQYF.

V and J are TRBV9 and TRBJ2-2; maybe TRBD2 (6 bases). Germline V gene lookup returns CDR1 SGDLS and CDR2 YYNGEE. The ends were cut back, 4 bases at V and 4 bases at J, with 11 bases in the middle. This CDR3 comprises 14 residues. CDR3 sequence reads: CASSIGTPTGELFF. For the CDR3, the DNA is TGTGCCAGCAGCATCGGGACTCCCACCGGGGAGCTGTTTTTT.

This clonotype was recorded a few times. The genes are TRBV7-2 and TRBJ2-3; no clear D gene. The CDR3 extends over 15 amino acids. V was trimmed by 5 bases and J by 0 bases, leaving 12 bases between them. From germline, CDR1 is SGHTA and CDR2 FQGNSA. Here the CDR3 DNA reads TGTGCCAGCAGCCCGCAGGCATCTAGCACAGATACGCAGTATTTT. It specifies CASSPQASSTDTQYF.

This rearrangement joins TRBV7-2 to TRBJ2-7; TRBD2 aligns across 9 bases. CDR1 SGHTA and CDR2 FQGNSA come from the germline V gene. This CDR3 spans 17 amino acids. V lost 5 bases to trimming and J lost 0 bases; unmatched junction nucleotides: 11. For the CDR3, the DNA is TGTGCCAGCAGCCCACTTCGCGATAGCGGGAGCTCCTACGAGCAGTACTTC. Translating gives CASSPLRDSGSSYEQYF.